These 13 T cell receptor beta chains originate from one sample sequenced in a study of T-cell reconstitution after alpha-beta-depleted transplantation in children. A library of TCRbeta sequences, prepared with unique molecular identifiers, was generated. TCRdb re-derived calls from the PCR reads in MiXCR, one entry per CDR3 protein. The table shows approximately 1,000,000 distinct CDR3 sequences, with about 30% occurring only once. The sample was PBMCs, mostly from graft donor cells, taken 360 days after TCRalphabeta/CD19-depleted stem cell transplant. The receptors originated from a boy under two years old who had a stem cell transplant for SCID, so the T cells may come from the graft donor.

This clonotype was seen only a few times. The chain employs TRBV20-1 and TRBJ2-3; no reliable D call. CDR3 length: 12 residues. The germline V and J ends were trimmed by 0 bases and 5 bases, with 6 bases remaining between them. Germline V gives CDR1 DFQATT, CDR2 SNEGSKA (reference sequence). CDR3 nucleotides: TGCAGTGCTAGAGATTGGGAAGATACGCAGTATTTT. This codes for CSARDWEDTQYF.

As to this clonotype: One junction end does not reproduce the germline sequence, and a read error may be involved. The chain is built from TRBV12-3 or TRBV12-4 and TRBJ1-1; TRBD1 might be the D (5 bases). The CDR3 totals 16 residues. CDR3 sequence (DNA): TGTGTCAGCAGTCCGGGGATCCCACGAGGGGACACTGAAGCTTTCTTT. Translation: CVSSPGIPRGDTEAFF.

This chain connects TRBV30 to TRBJ1-6; 9 bases align to TRBD1. This CDR3 spans 15 amino acids. V dropped 0 bases and J dropped 9; count of bases not matched to a gene: 6. Germline CDR1 reads GTSNPN; CDR2 reads SVGIG (reference sequence). The DNA for the CDR3 is TGTGCCTGGAGTGTTTCGGGACAGGGAGGTTCACCCCTCCACTTT. Translated: CAWSVSGQGGSPLHF. Full variable domain (outside the CDR3, taken from reference TRBV30 and TRBJ1-6): SQTIHQWPATLVQPVGSPLSLECTVEGTSNPNLYWYRQAAGRGLQLLFYSVGIGQISSEVPQNLSASRPQDRQFILSSKKLLLSDSGFYLCAWSVSGQGGSPLHFGNGTRLTVT.

This clonotype was counted a few times. The V call is TRBV7-9, the J call TRBJ1-1; D is possibly TRBD1 (6 bases). V lost 3 bases and J 8 bases, leaving 7 bases between the germline ends. This CDR3 comprises 11 residues. Germline V gene sequence: CDR1 SEHNR, CDR2 FQNEAQ (reference sequence). CDR3 residues: CASSFQGEAFF. The DNA for the CDR3 is TGTGCCAGCAGCTTCCAGGGGGAAGCTTTCTTT.

Only one count was recorded for this clonotype. The chain employs TRBV28 and TRBJ2-1; D not resolved. There are 18 residues in the CDR3. The germline V and J ends were trimmed by 4 bases and 6 bases, with 25 bases remaining between them. Germline CDR1 is MDHEN and CDR2 is SYDVKM. The CDR3 loop reads CASSSLDVASDHSNEQFF. CDR3 nucleotides: TGTGCCAGCAGTTCCCTCGATGTGGCGAGCGATCACTCCAATGAGCAGTTCTTC.

This clonotype was seen a few times. This chain links TRBV20-1 with TRBJ2-2; no firm D call. Trimming left V 4 bases short and J 3 bases short, with 15 bases between. This CDR3 spans 15 amino acids. Looked up from germline, CDR1 is DFQATT and CDR2 is SNEGSKA (reference sequence). CDR3 in amino acids: CSATFRLGDTGELFF. The CDR3 DNA reads TGCAGTGCTACCTTCCGACTTGGGGACACCGGGGAGCTGTTTTTT.

J is TRBJ2-1 and V is TRBV5-1, with D perhaps matching TRBD2 (6 bases). Trimming removed 5 bases from V and 9 bases from J, with 30 bases in between. There are 18 residues in the CDR3. Germline V CDR1 and CDR2: SGHRS, YFSETQ. The CDR3 DNA reads TGCGCCAGCAGTCAGCAGCTTGGGGGTACGGGGGTGGTCCGTGAGCAGTTCTTC. It codes for CASSQQLGGTGVVREQFF.

This clonotype appeared a few times. The chain joins TRBV29-1 to TRBJ2-7, with TRBD1 as a possible D gene (5 bases). Trimming shortened V by 5 bases and J by 4 bases, and 21 bases separated the two germline ends. This CDR3 comprises 15 residues. CDR1 is SQVTM, CDR2 ANQGSEA, per germline. The CDR3 sequence is CSVSPPQGLFYEQYF. The CDR3 bases are TGCAGCGTTAGCCCCCCGCAGGGCCTTTTTTACGAGCAGTACTTC.

The CDR3 loop is CASSLGSGENQPQHF. The CDR3 DNA follows: TGTGCCAGCAGTTTAGGGTCAGGGGAAAATCAGCCCCAGCATTTT. The genes are TRBV12-3 or TRBV12-4 and TRBJ1-5, with D perhaps TRBD1 (6 bases). Trimming left V 1 base short and J 4 bases short, with 11 bases between. The CDR3 covers 15 residues.

The chain recombines TRBV3-1 with TRBJ2-7; TRBD2 agrees at 13 bases. The J segment lost 4 bases and the V segment lost 4 bases, leaving 4 bases of the junction unmatched. This CDR3 has 15 amino acids. The germline CDR1 and CDR2 sequences are LGHDT and YNNKEL (reference sequence). DNA of the CDR3: TGTGCCAGCAGCCGCCAACTAGCGGGGGGGTACGAGCAGTACTTC. It encodes CASSRQLAGGYEQYF.

This clonotype was seen more than once but under ten times. The rearrangement links TRBV5-1 to TRBJ1-1; 8 bases are a match to TRBD1. The germline V gene has CDR1 SGHRS and CDR2 YFSETQ. After removal of 4 bases from V and 6 bases from J, the junction contained 11 bases not matched to a gene. The CDR3 has 15 residues. The CDR3 DNA is TGCGCCAGCAGCACCACAGGGGGGATTCATTCTGAAGCTTTCTTT. It specifies CASSTTGGIHSEAFF.

This clonotype was observed a few times. The chain is built from TRBV9 and TRBJ2-7; tentatively, D is TRBD1 (6 bases). CDR3 size: 15 residues. Trimming removed 2 bases from V and 5 bases from J, with 17 bases in between. Germline V gives CDR1 SGDLS, CDR2 YYNGEE. The CDR3 region is CASSVDGQGSDEQYF. For the CDR3, the DNA is TGTGCCAGCAGCGTCGACGGCCAGGGGAGCGACGAGCAGTACTTC.

The chain carries TRBV11-2 and TRBJ1-1; perhaps TRBD1 as D (5 bases). This CDR3 is 14 amino acids long. Looked up from germline, CDR1 is SGHAT and CDR2 is FQNNGV. V was trimmed by 8 bases and J by 3 bases, leaving 16 bases between them. CDR3 coding DNA: TGTGCCAGCGGGGCCACCGGCAGGGACACTGAAGCTTTCTTT. Translated: CASGATGRDTEAFF.